The clone carrying this TCR beta chain has a handful of counts. What it recognizes is unknown. The sample comes from a study of CD8 T cells in ankylosing spondylitis. Study-wide results and limits: A TCR beta motif of several highly homologous variants appeared characteristic of ankylosing spondylitis blood. Within matched ankylosing spondylitis synovial fluid, disease-linked clones were reportedly significantly enriched. With a CD8+ phenotype, disease-linked clones were relatively rare in peripheral blood.

Using quantitative 5'-RACE with molecular barcodes, the authors made TCR beta libraries. Using its own MiXCR run on the 5' RACE reads, TCRdb lists one record per CDR3 protein. The sample includes 200,000 to 300,000 distinct CDR3 sequences, roughly a quarter of them seen just once. Trimming cost V 0 bases and J 5 bases; bases outside gene matches: 7. The CDR3 loop spans 16 amino acids. Per the germline V gene, CDR1 is DFQATT and CDR2 is SNEGSKA (reference sequence). This TCR was sampled from a male donor with ankylosing spondylitis or in good health (not recorded which). The chain employs TRBV20-1 and TRBJ2-5; 12 positions agree with TRBD2. Source material: blood, either unsorted or a sorted T cell fraction (not recorded which). The CDR3 spells CSARDLTSGGEETQYF. In DNA, the CDR3 is TGCAGTGCTAGAGATTTGACTAGCGGGGGTGAGGAGACCCAGTACTTC.